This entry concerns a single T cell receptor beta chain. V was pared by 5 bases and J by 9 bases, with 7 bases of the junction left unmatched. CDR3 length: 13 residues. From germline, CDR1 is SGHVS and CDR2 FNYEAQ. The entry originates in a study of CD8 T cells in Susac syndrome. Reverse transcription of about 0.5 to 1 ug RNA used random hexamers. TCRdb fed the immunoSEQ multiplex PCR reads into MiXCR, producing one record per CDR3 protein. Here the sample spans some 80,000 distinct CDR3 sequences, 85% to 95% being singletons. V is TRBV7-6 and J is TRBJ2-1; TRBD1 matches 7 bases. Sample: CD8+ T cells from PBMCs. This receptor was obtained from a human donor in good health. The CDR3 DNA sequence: TGTGCCAGCAGCGCGACAGGGAACGTTGAGCAGTTCTTC. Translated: CASSATGNVEQFF.